The rows below give T cell receptor beta chains drawn from one sample of a study of cytomegalovirus exposure and HLA in healthy donors. The table came from immunoSEQ multiplex PCR; TCRdb's copy has only in-frame clones and leaves some out. The sample has around 130,000 clones; around 83% are singletons. The sequenced sample was PBMCs. The receptors here all came from a human donor in good health. Each CDR3 is given with its conserved first and last residue. Fields, in order: V gene, D gene, CDR3 protein. A D gene is named only where the DNA matches it firmly.

>TRBV19|.
CASRDQGAVTDTQYF
>TRBV6-6|TRBD1
CASSQTGQSTGELFF
>TRBV28|.
CASTSTLAGPYEQYF
>TRBV7-9|TRBD1
CASTRATGGGADTEAFF
>TRBV7-9|.
CASSLAQGMGAEAFF
>TRBV5-6|TRBD1
CASTRTGGVDNEQFF
>TRBV7-6|.
CASTGGGEQYF
>TRBV5-1|TRBD1
CASSPEGDRGYEQYF
>TRBV27|.
CASSPGGTGNEQYF
>TRBV11-2|.
CASSLDRQNYGYTF
>TRBV15|.
CARQEEDRDDTEAFF
>TRBV9|TRBD1
CASSVGQGMNTEAFF
>TRBV7-9|TRBD1
CSSGTGATEAFF
>TRBV2|TRBD1
CASKQGALPDTQYF
>TRBV6-6|TRBD2
CASSYPTSGEDLFF
>TRBV2|TRBD1
CASRPTGANEKLFF
>TRBV19|TRBD1
CASSVTGEDGYTF
>TRBV11-2|.
CASSLGHSNTEAFF
>TRBV5-1|.
CASSLPQERAYEQYF
>TRBV5-6|.
CASSLGHPYNEQFF
>TRBV4-2|.
CASRPPDSLTEAFF
>TRBV25-1|TRBD1
CASSEYFGQGDNYGYTF
>TRBV4-2|TRBD2
CASSQETYTAGSTDTQYF
>TRBV23-1|.
CASKDSMIDGQYF
>TRBV5-1|TRBD1
CASSLQGPYGYTF
>TRBV19|.
CASSAWELAKNIQYF
>TRBV2|TRBD2
CASRTGLVSVTDTQYF
>TRBV5-4|.
CASSFEAMNTEAFF
>TRBV7-3|TRBD2
CASSPRLAGDRNEQFF
>TRBV6-1|.
CASREQVPITSGANVLTF
>TRBV5-1|.
CASSTDSGNTIYF
>TRBV21-1|.
CASSKGQGHTEAFF
>TRBV5-1|.
CASSLTGLSYEQYF
>TRBV5-8|.
CASSPPRIQYF
>TRBV27|TRBD1
CASSPTQGTLLYEQYF
>TRBV10-2|TRBD1
CASILPPGQGEGSEQYF
>TRBV6-1|TRBD1
CASSETGDRAYEQYF
>TRBV4-2|.
CASSLSPLDTQYF
>TRBV7-6|TRBD1
CASSLGQYTEAFF
>TRBV7-9|.
CASSTAGTGNTIYF
>TRBV7-8|TRBD1
CASSASLPGQGVTTEAFF
>TRBV5-1|.
CASSLGGDWAQPQHF
>TRBV5-5|TRBD1
CASSPGQTYGYTF
>TRBV11-3|.
CASSLDGRAGQFF
>TRBV27|TRBD1
CASSTWDSPGRYEQYF
>TRBV7-9|.
CASSRQALTGELFF
>TRBV12-5|.
CASVDTGAKNIQYF
>TRBV19|TRBD1
CASSVTGGEKTQYF
>TRBV4-1|TRBD1
CASSDGQVNYEQYF
>TRBV5-1|TRBD1
CASSFQGQGAIDETQYF
>TRBV7-2|TRBD2
CASSTLRGSYNEQFF
>TRBV6-1|.
CASRRGETQYF
>TRBV11-2|TRBD2
CASSQPLAGGSSEQYF